This is a list of T cell receptor beta chains from one sample in a study of T cells in Graves' hyperthyroidism and ophthalmopathy. TCRdb re-derived calls from the multiplex PCR reads in MiXCR, one entry per CDR3 protein. The table lists about 360,000 distinct CDR3 sequences, roughly 13% of them singletons. Input material: blood. The receptor set was obtained from a young man with Graves' hyperthyroidism that later progressed to Graves' ophthalmopathy. The CDR3 runs from the conserved cysteine through the conserved F or W. The order of the fields is CDR3 protein, clone size, J gene, V gene. A row's size may be missing; if present it is once, few, many or a size class.

CASSQEGLGYEQYF	.	TRBJ2-7	TRBV4-1
CASSTTGTAAEKLFF	many	TRBJ1-4	TRBV5-1
CASSWGPGQGREQYF	.	TRBJ2-7	TRBV5-1
CASRDTGTGGYEQYF	many	TRBJ2-7	TRBV6-1
CASSLGLAAYDYNEQFF	many	TRBJ2-1	TRBV5-1
CAWTIAGASTDTQYF	.	TRBJ2-3	TRBV30
CASSLTGSGNTGELFF	many	TRBJ2-2	TRBV7-9
CASSARMSSYNSPLHF	many	TRBJ1-6	TRBV27
CSALDGNSNQPQHF	many	TRBJ1-5	TRBV20-1
CSARPDRTLYEQYF	few	TRBJ2-7	TRBV20-1
CASRQRYPQGGGELFF	many	TRBJ2-2	TRBV5-1
CASSRSGTESYNEQFF	few	TRBJ2-1	TRBV5-1
CASSPGLTHSYEQYF	few	TRBJ2-7	TRBV18
CASSLPTPSSYGYTF	few	TRBJ1-2	TRBV28
CASGTGLAGHEQYF	.	TRBJ2-7	TRBV6-1
CASRQDTSHSGANVLTF	many	TRBJ2-6	TRBV2
CASSEPKSGGNYNEQFF	many	TRBJ2-1	TRBV2
CATSPLTSERNEQFF	many	TRBJ2-1	TRBV24-1
CASSYATGAMNTEAFF	many	TRBJ1-1	TRBV5-5
CASRPRGGPYEQYF	.	TRBJ2-7	TRBV6-1
CAGSSLPPGHSNQPQHF	few	TRBJ1-5	TRBV6-2/TRBV6-3
CASRRSGGTHEQFF	many	TRBJ2-1	TRBV28
CASSPLGGRTGELFF	.	TRBJ2-2	TRBV3-1
CASSVTRGNTEAFF	many	TRBJ1-1	TRBV6-1
CASSYRGLRGNQPQHF	.	TRBJ1-5	TRBV5-8
CASSYDASGASETQYF	many	TRBJ2-5	TRBV6-2/TRBV6-3
CSARLASGVTDTQYF	many	TRBJ2-3	TRBV20-1
CSATHGVNYGYTF	many	TRBJ1-2	TRBV20-1
CASSPNYLKATGELFF	few	TRBJ2-2	TRBV3-1
CASLWDSNVNEQFF	.	TRBJ2-1	TRBV5-4
CASSFGRETSGLEQYF	many	TRBJ2-7	TRBV28
CASSDSGTANTEAFF	many	TRBJ1-1	TRBV6-4